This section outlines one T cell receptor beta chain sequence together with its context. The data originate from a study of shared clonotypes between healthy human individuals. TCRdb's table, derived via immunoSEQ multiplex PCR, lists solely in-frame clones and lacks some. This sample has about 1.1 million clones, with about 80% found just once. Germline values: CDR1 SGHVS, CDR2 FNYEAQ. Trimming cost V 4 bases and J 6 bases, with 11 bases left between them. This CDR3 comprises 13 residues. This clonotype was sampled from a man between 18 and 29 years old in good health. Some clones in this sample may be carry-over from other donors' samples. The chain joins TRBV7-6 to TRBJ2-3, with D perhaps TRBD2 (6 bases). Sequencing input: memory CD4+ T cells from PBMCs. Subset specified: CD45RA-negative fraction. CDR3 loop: CASSSGVGDTQYF. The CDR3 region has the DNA TGTGCCAGCAGCTCGGGAGTCGGGGATACGCAGTATTTT.